This T cell receptor (beta chain) was identified during a study of vaccination and CD4 T cells after COVID-19. Oncomine TCR Beta short-read sequencing was applied to DNA from cultured CD4+ T cells. In TCRdb, the PCR reads were re-called with MiXCR into one record per CDR3 protein. Seen here are about 4,500 distinct CDR3 sequences, around 48% observed once, and the top ten hold roughly 20%. The germline V gene has CDR1 MNHEY and CDR2 SVGEGT. V was pared by 7 bases and J by 4 bases, with 13 bases between. This CDR3 region has 13 residues. The treatment here: roughly 10-day PBMC culture with coronavirus spike peptide pools or control peptides (ViraFEST assay). TCRs were sequenced by ViraFEST after antigen-specific T cells had been expanded with peptide pools. Study-level findings and limits: In convalescent patients, 304 of 307 vaccine-specific clones were spike mono-reactive.

On this clonotype: Antigen unknown.

The chain couples TRBV6-2 or TRBV6-3 to TRBJ2-5, with TRBD2 as a possible D gene (5 bases). The TCR sequence derives from a human donor who had recovered from COVID-19. Sequencing was done on a sample of CD4+ T cells from blood, cultured in vitro. CDR3 in DNA: TGTGCCAGCAAGTGGGAGATCGGAGAGACCCAGTACTTC. This sequence encodes CASKWEIGETQYF.